These 31 T cell receptor beta chains share one sample of origin, sequenced in a study of blood T cell repertoires in COVID-19. This table comes from immunoSEQ multiplex PCR, and its TCRdb copy is limited to in-frame clones, with some not included. Among some 200,000 clones listed, roughly 80% were seen once. Sequencing was carried out using peripheral blood. These receptors were obtained from a man aged 25 to 40 with active or convalescent COVID-19.

The chain couples TRBV18 to TRBJ1-2; a possible D gene is TRBD1 (6 bases). This CDR3 region has 13 residues. CDR1 and CDR2 (germline): KGHSH, LQKENI. Trimming shortened V by 8 bases and J by 7 bases, and 17 bases separated the two germline ends. The DNA for the CDR3 is TGTGCCAGCCCAACCGGGGGGGCTGGTGGCTACACCTTC. Amino acid sequence: CASPTGGAGGYTF.

The chain couples TRBV7-9 to TRBJ1-3, with D perhaps matching TRBD1 (6 bases). Germline CDR1 SEHNR, CDR2 FQNEAQ (reference sequence). The CDR3 sequence is 16 residues long. V shed 5 bases and J shed 4 bases, with 18 bases lying between them. DNA for the CDR3: TGTGCCAGCAGCCCATCTCAGGGGCTAGGAGGAAACACCATATATTTT. Its translation is CASSPSQGLGGNTIYF.

This clone appeared many times. This chain uses TRBV24-1 with TRBJ2-5; the match to TRBD1 covers 11 bases. Looked up from germline, CDR1 is KGHDR and CDR2 is SFDVKD. The CDR3 covers 16 residues. The J segment lost 5 bases and the V segment lost 1 base, leaving 5 bases of the junction unmatched. The CDR3 is CATSDFRTGGSETQYF. The CDR3 DNA reads TGTGCCACCAGTGATTTCAGGACAGGGGGCTCTGAGACCCAGTACTTC.

The rearrangement uses TRBV28 and TRBJ1-3; TRBD1 matches at 7 bases. The CDR3 spans 14 residues. Germline V CDR1 and CDR2: MDHEN, SYDVKM. V trimming: 8 bases; J trimming: 6 bases; junction bases outside the gene matches: 10. The CDR3 DNA follows: TGTGCCAGCTCCCTGGGACAGAAGTTAAACACCATATATTTT. It codes for CASSLGQKLNTIYF.

The genes are TRBV7-6 and TRBJ2-7; possible D gene TRBD2, 5 bases. The germline V gene has CDR1 SGHVS and CDR2 FNYEAQ. The CDR3 contains 13 residues. With 6 bases removed from V and 9 bases from J, the gap between germline ends came to 18 bases. The CDR3 loop reads CASSPGPSSGQYF. DNA of the CDR3: TGTGCCAGCAGTCCTGGACCCTCGAGCGGGCAGTACTTC.

This clone was counted only a few times. The rearrangement uses TRBV3-1 (or the pseudogene TRBV3-2) and TRBJ1-5, with D perhaps TRBD1 (5 bases). Germline loops: CDR1 LGHDT, CDR2 YNNKEL (reference sequence). Trimming shortened V by 1 base and J by 7 bases, and 17 bases separated the two germline ends. The CDR3 length is 16 residues. The DNA of the CDR3 is TGTGCCAGCAGCCAAGGAACAATCGGGGGGGGGCAGCCCCAGCATTTT. As protein: CASSQGTIGGGQPQHF.

The rearrangement uses TRBV6-2 or TRBV6-3 and TRBJ1-6, with a weak D call TRBD1 (6 bases). The CDR3 spans 15 residues. V dropped 4 bases and J dropped 5 bases, with 12 bases sitting between them. Per germline, CDR1 MNHEY and CDR2 SVGEGT. The CDR3 reads CASSLQGADNSPLHF. The CDR3 nucleotides read TGTGCCAGCAGTTTACAGGGTGCAGATAATTCACCCCTCCACTTT.

This sequence joins TRBV27 and TRBJ1-1, with unresolved D. The V end lost 7 bases, the J end lost 7 bases, and 10 bases lay between the germline ends. The CDR3 consists of 11 residues. Germline V gives CDR1 MNHEY, CDR2 SMNVEV (reference sequence). The CDR3 protein is CASKSGIEAFF. The CDR3 nucleotides read TGTGCCAGCAAGTCGGGGATTGAAGCTTTCTTT.

The chain combines TRBV6-5 with TRBJ2-1; 8 bases align to TRBD1. The CDR3 contains 14 residues. With 6 bases clipped from V and 7 bases from J, the junction kept 8 bases outside the gene matches. Looked up from germline, CDR1 is MNHEY and CDR2 is SVGAGI. CDR3 protein: CASSLTGAMNEQFF. The DNA of the CDR3 is TGTGCCAGCAGCTTGACAGGGGCTATGAATGAGCAGTTCTTC.

The chain carries TRBV2 and TRBJ1-4; a weak D match, TRBD1 (5 bases). The CDR3 loop spans 16 amino acids. Germline assignment: CDR1 SNHLY and CDR2 FYNNEI. Trimming left V 5 bases short and J 4 bases short, with 17 bases between. CDR3 sequence reads: CASSRGEGRNNEKLFF. The DNA of the CDR3 is TGTGCCAGCAGTCGGGGGGAGGGACGGAATAATGAAAAACTGTTTTTT.

The chain joins TRBV29-1 to TRBJ1-6, with 11 bases that match TRBD1. The CDR3 runs to 16 residues. With 8 bases clipped from V and 0 bases from J, the junction kept 6 bases outside the gene matches. CDR1 and CDR2 (germline): SQVTM, ANQGSEA. CDR3 DNA sequence: TGCAGCCCCGGGACAGGGGGTTGCTCCTATAATTCACCCCTCCACTTT. Protein: CSPGTGGCSYNSPLHF.

This clone was counted only a few times. The chain recombines TRBV27 with TRBJ1-1; 7 positions agree with TRBD1. V lost 3 bases, J lost 8 bases, and 21 bases stayed unmatched. The CDR3 is made up of 18 amino acids. Germline-derived CDR1 and CDR2 are MNHEY and SMNVEV (reference sequence). The DNA for the CDR3 is TGTGCCAGCAGTTTTAGACAGGGCCTGTTAAGAGGGTCGGACGAAGCTTTCTTT. Translating gives CASSFRQGLLRGSDEAFF.

This clone was detected only a few times. The chain is built from TRBV19 and TRBJ1-2; 8 positions agree with TRBD1. J lost 6 bases, V lost 4 bases, and 10 bases had no gene match. The CDR3 consists of 15 residues. Germline-derived CDR1 and CDR2 are LNHDA and SQIVND (reference sequence). CDR3 in DNA: TGTGCCAGTAGTAATCAGGGGGCCGGACTTGATGGCTACACCTTC. Amino acids: CASSNQGAGLDGYTF.

This clone was counted between two and nine times. The chain carries TRBV15 and TRBJ2-4; 11 nucleotides match TRBD2. J gave up 3 bases and V 7 bases, and 11 bases lay outside the gene matches. The germline V gene encodes CDR1 LNHNV and CDR2 YYDKDF (reference sequence). CDR3 length: 17 residues. CDR3 region: CATTPRTSGWGKNIQYF. CDR3 coding DNA: TGTGCCACCACCCCGAGGACTAGCGGGTGGGGCAAAAACATTCAGTACTTC.

The chain carries TRBV7-3 and TRBJ1-2; TRBD1 aligns across 12 bases. V lost 4 bases to trimming and J lost 8 bases; unmatched junction nucleotides: 11. The length of the CDR3 is 16 residues. Germline values: CDR1 SGHTA, CDR2 FQGTGA. In DNA, the CDR3 is TGTGCCAGCAGCTACGAAGTGGGACAGGGGGCGAGCGGCTACACCTTC. Residues: CASSYEVGQGASGYTF.

The V gene is TRBV6-5, the J gene TRBJ1-6, with D possibly being TRBD1 (5 bases). The CDR3 covers 14 residues. Germline CDR1 MNHEY, CDR2 SVGAGI. Between the trimmed V and J ends, which lost 6 bases and 10 bases, there was a span of 16 bases. The CDR3 nucleotides read TGTGCCAGCAGGGGGCTGGGCGTCGGCTCACCCCTCCACTTT. Encoded protein: CASRGLGVGSPLHF.

The chain joins TRBV7-9 to TRBJ2-5; 10 bases fit TRBD1. Looked up from germline, CDR1 is SEHNR and CDR2 is FQNEAQ (reference sequence). This CDR3 contains 19 residues. Losses at the gene ends were 2 bases for V and 2 bases for J; bases not matched to a gene: 14. The CDR3 loop reads CASSLFSWDRGDLQETQYF. The CDR3 region has the DNA TGTGCCAGCAGCTTATTCTCTTGGGACAGGGGCGACCTTCAAGAGACCCAGTACTTC.

This clone was recorded a few times. The V gene is TRBV7-9, the J gene TRBJ1-4; D is uncertain. V was clipped by 0 bases and J by 8 bases, with 16 bases between them. The CDR3 spans 16 residues. CDR1 is SEHNR, CDR2 FQNEAQ, per germline (reference sequence). The CDR3 loop reads CASSLALGSPGEKLFF. CDR3 nucleotide sequence: TGTGCCAGCAGCTTAGCGCTTGGGTCCCCGGGGGAAAAACTGTTTTTT.

The chain couples TRBV7-9 to TRBJ1-5; 9 bases fit TRBD1. The CDR3 extends over 14 amino acids. V was clipped by 5 bases and J by 6 bases; unmatched bases: 5. Per the germline V gene, CDR1 is SEHNR and CDR2 is FQNEAQ (reference sequence). CDR3 region: CASSGTGSSQPQHF. CDR3 sequence (DNA): TGTGCCAGCAGCGGGACAGGGTCAAGTCAGCCCCAGCATTTT.

This rearrangement joins TRBV28 to TRBJ1-1, with 8 bases identical to TRBD1. The CDR3 runs to 14 residues. Germline V gives CDR1 MDHEN, CDR2 SYDVKM. V dropped 5 bases and J dropped 1; count of bases not matched to a gene: 3. The CDR3 sequence: CASSEQGENTEAFF. The CDR3, as DNA: TGTGCCAGCAGTGAACAGGGGGAGAACACTGAAGCTTTCTTT.

The chain has TRBV3-1 (or the pseudogene TRBV3-2) and TRBJ2-7, with 7 nucleotides matching TRBD2. This CDR3 has 15 amino acids. V trimming: 1 base; J trimming: 3 bases; junction bases outside the gene matches: 6. Germline loops: CDR1 LGHDT, CDR2 YNNKEL (reference sequence). The chain's CDR3 is CASSQGLAGVYEQYV. The CDR3 bases are TGTGCCAGCAGCCAAGGGCTGGCGGGGGTCTACGAGCAGTACGTC.

The V gene is TRBV6-2 or TRBV6-3, the J gene TRBJ2-5; tentatively, D is TRBD2 (5 bases). Germline-derived CDR1 and CDR2 are MNHEY and SVGEGT. V shed 6 bases and J shed 3 bases, with 20 bases lying between them. The CDR3 sequence is 16 residues long. The CDR3 DNA follows: TGTGCCAGCAGCATCCTCCCTGGTAGCGACGAAGAGACCCAGTACTTC. As protein: CASSILPGSDEETQYF.

V and J are TRBV9 and TRBJ1-2; possibly TRBD1 for D (5 bases). Looked up from germline, CDR1 is SGDLS and CDR2 is YYNGEE. CDR3 length: 13 residues. V shed 7 bases and J shed 0 bases, with 10 bases lying between them. The CDR3 DNA is TGTGCCAGCGGGGGACTCCCTAACTATGGCTACACCTTC. Protein sequence: CASGGLPNYGYTF.

This clone was found a few times. V and J are TRBV6-1 and TRBJ1-2; the D gene is possibly TRBD1 (6 bases). The CDR3 has 13 residues. From germline, CDR1 is MNHNS and CDR2 SASEGT. V was clipped by 3 bases and J by 4 bases, with 9 bases between them. Here the CDR3 DNA reads TGTGCCAGCAGTGATTTCAGGGGCTATGGCTACACCTTC. This translates into CASSDFRGYGYTF.

The genes are TRBV27 and TRBJ2-2; 9 bases are a match to TRBD1. CDR3 size: 16 residues. With V trimmed by 5 bases and J by 4 bases, 8 bases remained unmatched. Germline V gene data show CDR1 as MNHEY and CDR2 as SMNVEV (reference sequence). CDR3: CASSRTGTGTTGELFF. The CDR3 nucleotides read TGTGCCAGCAGTCGAACCGGGACAGGGACCACCGGGGAGCTGTTTTTT.

The chain is built from TRBV5-1 and TRBJ2-2, with 11 bases that match TRBD1. This CDR3 is built from 14 residues. Looked up from germline, CDR1 is SGHRS and CDR2 is YFSETQ. The CDR3 DNA is TGCGCAACCGGGACAGGGGGTCCGGGCGGGGAGCTGTTTTTT. It yields the protein CATGTGGPGGELFF.

Note on this clone: Other DNA sequences of this sample code for an identical CDR3. Here the CDR3 reads CATSESGRAYNEQFF. CDR3 nucleotide sequence: TGTGCCACCAGTGAATCCGGGAGAGCTTACAATGAGCAGTTCTTC. The V and J genes are TRBV24-1 and TRBJ2-1; D is perhaps TRBD2 (6 bases). The CDR3 runs to 15 residues. V lost 4 bases and J 4 bases, leaving 13 bases between the germline ends. CDR1 KGHDR and CDR2 SFDVKD come from the germline V gene.

This rearrangement joins TRBV10-3 to TRBJ1-4, with a possible D match to TRBD1 (5 bases). The germline V gene encodes CDR1 ENHRY and CDR2 SYGVKD. The CDR3 extends over 15 amino acids. V shed 0 bases and J shed 2 bases, with 7 bases lying between them. CDR3 nucleotide sequence: TGTGCCATCAGTGAGTCGGGGGGGACTAATGAAAAACTGTTTTTT. This sequence encodes CAISESGGTNEKLFF.

The chain employs TRBV6-1 and TRBJ2-7, with a tentative D call TRBD1 (5 bases). The CDR3 extends over 14 amino acids. Deletions cut 5 bases from V and 6 bases from J, with 17 bases between. Looked up from germline, CDR1 is MNHNS and CDR2 is SASEGT. The CDR3 region has the DNA TGTGCCAGCAGTCCACGCCAGGGCTCGGCCGAGCAGTACTTC. It encodes CASSPRQGSAEQYF.

In DNA, the CDR3 is TGTGCCAGCAGCTTTAGCAGGGACACTGAAGCTTTCTTT. This encodes CASSFSRDTEAFF. The V call is TRBV5-8, the J call TRBJ1-1; TRBD1 might be the D (5 bases). From germline, CDR1 is SGHTS and CDR2 YDEGEE. This CDR3 is 13 amino acids long. V was shortened by 2 bases and J by 3 bases, with 8 bases between the two germline ends.

This clone was detected only once. The CDR3 here is CASSESAGTGAYEQYF. The DNA for the CDR3 is TGTGCCAGCAGTGAATCCGCCGGGACAGGGGCCTACGAGCAGTACTTC. This chain joins TRBV6-1 and TRBJ2-7; 10 nucleotides align to TRBD1. The germline V gene encodes CDR1 MNHNS and CDR2 SASEGT. J gave up 2 bases and V 2 bases, and 6 bases lay outside the gene matches. The CDR3 runs 16 residues.